This T cell receptor (beta chain) was profiled in a study of response to subunit inactivated influenza vaccine. TCRdb independently ran MiXCR on the RT-PCR reads; one entry per CDR3 protein. The data contain approximately 700,000 distinct CDR3 sequences, approximately 15% of them seen just once; the ten biggest clones take up about 9.9%. With regard to this clonotype: No antigen is known for it.

Study-wide results and caveats: Each seasonal influenza vaccination, the authors suggested, recruits few new T cells.

The sample in question was PBMCs from blood, obtained about 11 days after vaccination. This clonotype was obtained from a man between 50 and 59 years old who received an inactivated influenza vaccine.

In DNA, the CDR3 is TGTGCCAGCAGTTTAGGGGGGAACTCAGATACGCAGTATTTT. It specifies CASSLGGNSDTQYF. The rearrangement links TRBV12-3 or TRBV12-4 to TRBJ2-3; D is tentatively TRBD1 or TRBD2 (5 bases each). Trimming stripped 1 base from V and 4 bases from J, with 9 bases between. The CDR3 covers 14 residues.